Listed below are T cell receptor beta chains from one sample, sequenced in a study of blood T cells in healthy people across ages. TCRdb used MiXCR to reprocess the 5' RACE reads, holding one entry per CDR3 protein. The table includes about 1.4 million distinct CDR3 sequences, around 59% detected once. The specimen sequenced was blood. These receptors all come from a man aged 18-30 years in good health. The CDR3 runs from the conserved cysteine through the conserved F or W. A D gene is named only where the DNA matches it firmly. A clone size is listed for some rows: how often the clone was seen (once, few, many), or a class if it is expanded.

>TRBV3-1|.|TRBJ2-7|TRBD1|18
CASRQGKKTGPKYNEQYF
TGTGCCAGCAGACAAGGTAAAAAGACAGGGCCCAAATACAATGAGCAGTACTTC
>TRBV29-1|few|TRBJ2-7|.|15
CSVVPAHSTTYEQYF
TGCAGCGTTGTACCCGCCCACTCAACAACCTACGAGCAGTACTTC
>TRBV6-5|.|TRBJ1-1|.|15
CASMSREQLNTEAFF
TGTGCCAGCATGAGCAGGGAGCAGTTGAACACTGAAGCTTTCTTT
>TRBV20-1|few|TRBJ1-2|.|18
CSARPIIRRWGTNYGYTF
TGCAGTGCTAGACCCATAATAAGGCGATGGGGGACTAACTATGGCTACACCTTC
>TRBV10-3|.|TRBJ1-1|.|13
CATRDTTNTEAFF
TGTGCCACCCGGGACACGACGAACACTGAAGCTTTCTTT
>TRBV20-1|few|TRBJ2-7|TRBD1|13
CSATDREIGEQYF
TGCAGTGCTACCGACAGGGAGATAGGGGAGCAGTACTTC
>TRBV9|.|TRBJ2-1|TRBD1|15
CASSVRDSPYNEQFF
TGTGCCAGCAGCGTACGGGACAGCCCATACAATGAGCAGTTCTTC
>TRBV5-1|.|TRBJ2-3|TRBD2|14
CASSRNSGGDTQYF
TGCGCCAGCAGCCGTAATAGCGGGGGGGATACGCAGTATTTT
>TRBV14|once|TRBJ2-5|.|13
CASSQDTSRTQYF
TGTGCCAGCAGCCAAGACACCTCGAGGACCCAGTACTTC
>TRBV27|.|TRBJ1-4|.|17
CASSLAFRNSRNEKLFF
TGTGCCAGCAGTTTAGCATTCCGTAACAGTAGAAATGAAAAACTGTTTTTT
>TRBV20-1|.|TRBJ1-2|TRBD1|14
CSARSGQGQYGYTF
TGCAGTGCTAGATCCGGACAGGGACAATATGGCTACACCTTC
>TRBV11-2|.|TRBJ2-7|.|15
CASSSDREGNWEQYF
TGTGCCAGCAGCTCGGACAGGGAGGGAAATTGGGAGCAGTACTTC
>TRBV25-1|.|TRBJ1-1|.|13
CATSVFGGTEAFF
TGTGCCACCTCAGTCTTCGGCGGCACTGAAGCTTTCTTT
>TRBV7-2|.|TRBJ2-3|.|16
CASSLGRAAYTDTQYF
TGTGCCAGCAGCTTAGGACGGGCGGCCTATACAGATACACAGTATTTT
>TRBV28|.|TRBJ2-3|.|13
CASRLDHTDTQYF
TGTGCCAGCAGGTTAGACCACACAGATACGCAGTATTTT
>TRBV5-1|.|TRBJ2-7|.|14
CASSDRQYAYEQYF
TGCGCCAGCAGCGATCGGCAATATGCCTACGAGCAGTACTTC
>TRBV6-2/TRBV6-3|.|TRBJ2-1|.|15
CASSGLQSSYNEQFF
TGTGCCAGCAGTGGGTTACAGAGCTCCTACAATGAGCAGTTCTTC
>TRBV3-1|.|TRBJ2-5|TRBD2|19
CASSQALAGIGAVEETQYF
TGTGCCAGCAGCCAAGCCCTAGCGGGGATAGGTGCTGTAGAAGAGACCCAGTACTTC
>TRBV7-9|.|TRBJ1-6|TRBD1|15
CASSKPGQKNSPLHF
TGTGCCAGCAGCAAACCGGGACAGAAGAATTCACCCCTCCACTTT
>TRBV6-6|.|TRBJ2-7|.|14
CASSYSSATYEQYF
TGTGCCAGCAGTTACTCTAGCGCAACCTACGAGCAGTACTTC
>TRBV28|.|TRBJ1-1|.|15
CASSFSYRPNTEAFF
TGTGCCAGCAGTTTCTCCTACCGACCGAACACTGAAGCTTTCTTT
>TRBV7-2|.|TRBJ2-1|TRBD2|15
CASSLGGRFQETQFF
TGTGCCAGCAGCTTAGGCGGGAGATTCCAAGAGACCCAGTTCTTC